The present T cell receptor (beta chain) was sequenced within a study of beta chain features in type 1 diabetes. Notes on this clone: Its specificity is unknown. This may arise from a read error, as a much more abundant clone is one base away. Other DNA sequences within the sample encode an identical CDR3.

Averaging about 0.12 L, one heparinised blood draw came from each individual donor. cDNA synthesis used the whole RNA isolate, giving expressed TCRB sequences. Here immunoSEQ multiplex PCR was the method, and the copy in TCRdb shows in-frame clones only, minus some. Counted here are about 320,000 clones, approximately 15% occurring once; the ten biggest clones make up 6.7%. Study-wide results and limits: Researchers reported that naive, central memory and Treg TCRB repertoires appeared more similar in patients than in healthy donors.

The sequence came from a man aged 25 to 45 in good health. The sample was central memory CD4+ T cells from blood.

This CDR3 is CASSFGLAETQYF. The CDR3 bases are TGTGCCAGCAGCTTTGGACTAGCAGAGACCCAGTACTTC. The chain links TRBV7-2 to TRBJ2-5; 8 bases match TRBD2. CDR1 and CDR2 from the germline V gene are SGHTA and FQGNSA. The ends lost 3 bases at V and 4 bases at J; junction bases unmatched: 1. The CDR3 has 13 residues.